This T cell receptor (beta chain) appears in the sequencing data of a study of T cells in Graves' hyperthyroidism and ophthalmopathy. This clonotype was seen a handful of times. The TCR beta CDR3 regions underwent amplification using RNA transcripts as the source. The TCR CDR3 was amplified in a first-round RT-PCR using the HTBI primer set. TCRdb ran MiXCR on the multiplex PCR reads and lists one entry per CDR3 protein. Among approximately 620,000 distinct CDR3 sequences listed, 14% were seen once. Newly diagnosed hyperthyroidism, duration under 2 months, in patients aged 18 to 65. Based on clinical symptoms, serum thyroxine and TRAb, thyroid ultrasound and orbital computed tomography, diagnoses were reached. The sequenced material came from blood. The TCR was taken from a woman under 40 with Graves' hyperthyroidism that later progressed to Graves' ophthalmopathy.

CDR3 bases: TGTGCCAGCTCGCCGTTCTCCGGTGAGCAGTTCTTC. This codes for CASSPFSGEQFF. V is TRBV18 and J is TRBJ2-1, with D hard to call. Trimming cost V 6 bases and J 9 bases, with 12 bases left between them. Looked up from germline, CDR1 is KGHSH and CDR2 is LQKENI. This CDR3 has 12 residues. Drawing the rest from reference TRBV18 and TRBJ2-1, the complete variable domain is NAGVMQNPRHLVRRRGQEARLRCSPMKGHSHVYWYRQLPEEGLKFMVYLQKENIIDESGMPKERFSAEFPKEGPSILRIQQVVRGDSAAYFCASSPFSGEQFFGPGTRLTVL.